This is a list of T cell receptor beta chains from one sample in a study of identifying expanded T cells in peripheral blood. Some clones are missing from TCRdb's copy, which holds only in-frame ones; the method was immunoSEQ multiplex PCR. The table records around 120,000 clones, about 88% of them present only once. The material sequenced was blood. The source of these receptors is a person aged 18 to 75 in good health. The conserved cysteine and the conserved F or W are not part of the CDR3 here. The D gene is left open where the match is weak.

v_call	d_call	j_call	cdr3_aa
TRBV6-4	NA	TRBJ2-1	ASKPRATYNEQF
TRBV5-1	NA	TRBJ2-6	ASSLDSSGANVLT
TRBV5-1	NA	TRBJ2-7	ASSLATGTSPKY
TRBV11-3	NA	TRBJ2-5	ASSFSAAFDETQY
TRBV6-6	NA	TRBJ1-5	ASTAPPPTDNQPQH
TRBV7-9	NA	TRBJ2-1	ASTVSGHEQF
TRBV5-4	NA	TRBJ2-3	ASRPGGVGGTDTQY
TRBV5-4	TRBD1	TRBJ2-1	ASSFDRGNEQF
TRBV30	NA	TRBJ2-5	AWSSGTVETQY
TRBV27	TRBD2	TRBJ2-7	ASGTAGAHEQY
TRBV5-1	NA	TRBJ1-1	ASSLVPDLNTEAF
TRBV12-1	NA	TRBJ1-2	ASSFTGQRCGYT
TRBV14	NA	TRBJ2-7	ASSRQLGRYEQY
TRBV5-1	NA	TRBJ2-2	ASSLGVVANTGELF
TRBV11-2	NA	TRBJ2-1	ASSPIVGVALQGEQF
TRBV15	NA	TRBJ1-5	ATSNGREAYSNQPQH
TRBV19	TRBD1	TRBJ1-1	ASSLGQGSTEAF
TRBV7-9	NA	TRBJ1-1	ASSFSSSEAF
TRBV7-2	NA	TRBJ2-7	ASSLAEYEQY
TRBV5-4	TRBD1	TRBJ1-2	ASSIGTTGGSGYT
TRBV7-2	NA	TRBJ1-1	ASSLVSAMNTEAF
TRBV6-6	NA	TRBJ2-5	ASSSLGRNQETQY
TRBV29-1	NA	TRBJ1-1	SVEAGLVGLGTEAF
TRBV27	NA	TRBJ2-2	ASSLRGWGTGELF
TRBV5-6	NA	TRBJ2-7	ASSLPPGNEQY
TRBV18	TRBD1	TRBJ2-1	ASSLGTGERGEQF
TRBV4-1	NA	TRBJ2-7	ASSQVNLVSYGEQY
TRBV6-1	NA	TRBJ1-2	ASSDPGGPPNYGYT
TRBV6-6	TRBD2	TRBJ2-2	ASSYSISGGTGELF
TRBV30	NA	TRBJ1-2	AWSVQGFGYT
TRBV7-6	NA	TRBJ2-7	ASSFSSYEQY
TRBV28	NA	TRBJ2-7	ASSLSEPYEQY
TRBV7-2	TRBD1	TRBJ2-1	ASSASGTGGYNEQF
TRBV7-9	NA	TRBJ1-6	ASSFYNSPLH
TRBV7-3	NA	TRBJ2-2	ASSSPLSDTGELF
TRBV6-6	NA	TRBJ2-5	ASTQIQDQETQY
TRBV10-3	NA	TRBJ1-2	ASQGNYGYT
TRBV30	TRBD1	TRBJ1-2	AWSRDSYGYT
TRBV5-1	TRBD2	TRBJ2-3	ASSWTSGQSTDTQY
TRBV5-1	TRBD1	TRBJ2-7	ASSYGQGAYEQY
TRBV2	TRBD1	TRBJ2-1	AGRQGEYNEQF
TRBV10-3	TRBD2	TRBJ2-5	AIGSREGLETQY
TRBV29-1	TRBD2	TRBJ2-1	SVVETSGTNEQF
TRBV4-2	NA	TRBJ1-2	ASSQDDTDPGILAYGYT